This T cell receptor beta chain was sequenced for a study of T cell repertoires in aging, cancer and after chemotherapy. Rearranged V-D-J TRB sequences were amplified with a mixed TRB-A/B primer pool. TCRdb itself ran the multiplex PCR reads through MiXCR, one entry per CDR3 protein. The table lists a few thousand distinct CDR3 sequences, more than 60% of them singletons. The CDR3 has 15 residues. Germline V gives CDR1 MNHEY, CDR2 SMNVEV (reference sequence). Deletions cut 3 bases from V and 2 bases from J, with 14 bases between. Study results and caveats: Immunological memory after chemotherapy cannot be judged from the repertoire data. In healthy donors, age-related TCR diversity loss mainly reflected lost richness.

As regards this clonotype: The target antigen is unknown.

TCR beta rearrangements were amplified from peripheral blood genomic DNA. The sample consisted of blood. The chain employs TRBV27 and TRBJ2-7; D unclear. This sequence was found in a human donor with a solid tumor. The CDR3 loop is CASSFSAAGAYEQYF. The CDR3 DNA sequence: TGTGCCAGCAGTTTCTCCGCGGCAGGCGCCTACGAGCAGTACTTC.